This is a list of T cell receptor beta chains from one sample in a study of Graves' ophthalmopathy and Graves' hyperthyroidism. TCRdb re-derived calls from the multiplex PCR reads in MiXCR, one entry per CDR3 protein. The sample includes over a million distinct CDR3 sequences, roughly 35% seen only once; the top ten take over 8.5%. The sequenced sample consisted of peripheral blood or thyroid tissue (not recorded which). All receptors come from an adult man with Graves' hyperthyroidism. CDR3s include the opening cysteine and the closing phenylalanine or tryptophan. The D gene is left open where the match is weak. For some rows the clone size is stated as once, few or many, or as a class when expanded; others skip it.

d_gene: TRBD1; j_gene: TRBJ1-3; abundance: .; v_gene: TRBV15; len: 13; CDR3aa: CATSTRTGPSVLF; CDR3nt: TGTGCCACCAGCACAAGGACAGGACCTTCAGTCCTATTT
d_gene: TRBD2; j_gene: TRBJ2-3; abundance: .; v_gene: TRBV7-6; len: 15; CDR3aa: CASSHKRGRTDTQYF; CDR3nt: TGTGCCAGCAGCCACAAGCGGGGCCGCACAGATACGCAGTATTTT
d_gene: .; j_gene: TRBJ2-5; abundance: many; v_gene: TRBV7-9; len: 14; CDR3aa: CASARGPTNKTQYF; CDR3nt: TGTGCCAGCGCTAGGGGCCCGACCAATAAGACCCAGTACTTC
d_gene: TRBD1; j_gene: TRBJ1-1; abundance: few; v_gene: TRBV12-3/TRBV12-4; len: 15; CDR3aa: CASSPIRGMNTEAFF; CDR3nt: TGTGCCAGCAGTCCCATCAGGGGGATGAACACTGAAGCTTTCTTT
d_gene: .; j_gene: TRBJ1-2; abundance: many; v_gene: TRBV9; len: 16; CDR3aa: CASSVGGTQVFYGYTF; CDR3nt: TGTGCCAGCAGCGTAGGAGGAACGCAGGTCTTCTATGGCTACACCTTC
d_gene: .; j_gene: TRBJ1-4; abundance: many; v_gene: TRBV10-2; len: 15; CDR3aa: CASSESQGTNEKLFF; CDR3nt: TGCGCCAGCAGTGAGTCACAGGGCACTAATGAAAAACTGTTTTTT
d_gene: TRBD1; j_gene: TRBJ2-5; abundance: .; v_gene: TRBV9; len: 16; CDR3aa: CASSVARDSTQETQYF; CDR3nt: TGTGCCAGCAGCGTAGCCCGGGACAGTACACAAGAGACCCAGTACTTC
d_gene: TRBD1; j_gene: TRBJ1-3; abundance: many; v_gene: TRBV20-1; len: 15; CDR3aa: CSAKGQGTSGNTIYF; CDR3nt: TGCAGTGCAAAGGGACAGGGGACCTCTGGAAACACCATATATTTT
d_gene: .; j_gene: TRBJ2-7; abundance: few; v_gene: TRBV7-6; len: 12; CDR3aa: CASSPGFHEQYF; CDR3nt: TGTGCCAGCAGCCCCGGGTTCCACGAGCAGTACTTC
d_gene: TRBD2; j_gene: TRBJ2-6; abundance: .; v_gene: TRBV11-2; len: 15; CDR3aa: CASSIGERGDDALTF; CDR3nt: TGTGCCAGCAGTATTGGGGAGCGGGGGGACGACGCCCTGACTTTC
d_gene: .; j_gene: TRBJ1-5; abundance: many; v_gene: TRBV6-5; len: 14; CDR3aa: CASSGGYGNQPQHF; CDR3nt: TGTGCCAGCAGTGGGGGATACGGCAATCAGCCCCAGCATTTT
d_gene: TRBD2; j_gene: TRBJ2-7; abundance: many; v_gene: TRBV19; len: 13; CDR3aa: CASSDSGTYEQYF; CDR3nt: TGTGCCAGTAGTGACAGCGGGACCTACGAGCAGTACTTC
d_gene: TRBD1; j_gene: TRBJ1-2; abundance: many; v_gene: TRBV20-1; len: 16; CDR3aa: CSAKPSTGIGGYGYTF; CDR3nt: TGCAGTGCTAAACCCTCGACAGGGATCGGAGGCTATGGCTACACCTTC
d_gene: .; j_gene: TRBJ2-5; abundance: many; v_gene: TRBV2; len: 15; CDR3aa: CASSVDRNLQETQYF; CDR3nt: TGTGCCAGCAGTGTCGACAGAAACCTACAAGAGACCCAGTACTTC
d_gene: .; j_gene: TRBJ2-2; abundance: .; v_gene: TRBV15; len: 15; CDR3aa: CATSRDKGFTGELFF; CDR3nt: TGTGCCACCAGCAGAGATAAAGGATTCACCGGGGAGCTGTTTTTT
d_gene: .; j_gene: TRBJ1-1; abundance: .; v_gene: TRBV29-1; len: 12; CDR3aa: CSAVWGRTEAFF; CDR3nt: TGCAGCGCCGTATGGGGTCGGACTGAAGCTTTCTTT
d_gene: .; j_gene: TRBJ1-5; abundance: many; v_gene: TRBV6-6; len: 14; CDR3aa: CAHSQGQINQPQHF; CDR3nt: TGTGCCCATTCCCAGGGGCAAATCAATCAGCCCCAGCATTTT
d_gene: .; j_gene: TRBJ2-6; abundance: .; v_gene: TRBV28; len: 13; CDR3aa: CASGGTGANVLTF; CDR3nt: TGTGCCAGCGGGGGAACTGGGGCCAACGTCCTGACTTTC
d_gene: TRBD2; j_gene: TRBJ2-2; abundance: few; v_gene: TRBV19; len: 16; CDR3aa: CASSILAGANTGELFF; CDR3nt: TGTGCCAGTAGTATCCTAGCGGGAGCGAACACCGGGGAGCTGTTTTTT
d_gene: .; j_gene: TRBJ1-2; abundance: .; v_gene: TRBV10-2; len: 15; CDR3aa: CASSEPDLTYYGYTF; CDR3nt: TGCGCCAGCAGTGAGCCGGACCTGACTTACTATGGCTACACCTTC
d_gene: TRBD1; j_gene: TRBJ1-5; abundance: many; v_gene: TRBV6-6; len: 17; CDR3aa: CASSAGTAPMGNQPQHF; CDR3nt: TGTGCCAGCAGTGCAGGGACAGCGCCGATGGGCAATCAGCCCCAGCATTTT
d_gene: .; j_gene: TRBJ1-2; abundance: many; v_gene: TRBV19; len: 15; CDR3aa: CASSIYSGRNYGYTF; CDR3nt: TGTGCCAGTTCAATTTACTCAGGGCGAAACTATGGCTACACCTTC
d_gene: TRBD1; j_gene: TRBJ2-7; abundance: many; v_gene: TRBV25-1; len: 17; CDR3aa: CASSEDWGQGQSYEQYF; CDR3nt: TGTGCCAGCAGTGAGGATTGGGGACAGGGACAATCCTACGAGCAGTACTTC
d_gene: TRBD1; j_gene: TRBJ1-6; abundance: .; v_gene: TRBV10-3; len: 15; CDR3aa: CASSYSDRETSPLHF; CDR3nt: TGTGCCAGCAGTTACTCCGACAGGGAGACCTCACCCCTCCACTTT
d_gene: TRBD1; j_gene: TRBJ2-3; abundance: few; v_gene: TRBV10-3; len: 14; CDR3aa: CAITGQGNTDTQYF; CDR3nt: TGTGCCATCACTGGACAGGGCAACACAGATACGCAGTATTTT
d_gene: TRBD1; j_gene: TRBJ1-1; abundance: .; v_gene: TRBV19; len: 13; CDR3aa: CASSEGGFAEAFF; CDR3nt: TGTGCCAGTAGTGAAGGGGGCTTCGCTGAAGCTTTCTTT
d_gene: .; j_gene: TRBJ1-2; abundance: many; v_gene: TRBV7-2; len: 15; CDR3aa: CASSPGTPANYGYTF; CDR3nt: TGTGCCAGCAGCCCTGGGACGCCTGCTAACTATGGCTACACCTTC
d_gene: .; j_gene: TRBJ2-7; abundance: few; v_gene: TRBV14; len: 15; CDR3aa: CASSQFGGRNYEQYF; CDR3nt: TGTGCCAGCAGCCAATTCGGGGGTCGGAACTACGAGCAGTACTTC
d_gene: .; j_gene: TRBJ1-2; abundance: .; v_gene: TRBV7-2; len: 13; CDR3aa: CATSLPSNYGYTF; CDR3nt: TGTGCCACCTCCTTGCCTTCTAACTATGGCTACACCTTC
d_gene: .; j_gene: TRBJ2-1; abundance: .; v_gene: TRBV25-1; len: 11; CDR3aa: CASSVDSEQFF; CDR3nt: TGTGCCAGCAGTGTTGACAGTGAGCAGTTCTTC
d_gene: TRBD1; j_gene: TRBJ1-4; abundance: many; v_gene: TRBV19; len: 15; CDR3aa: CASSGFRDSNEKLFF; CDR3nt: TGTGCCAGTAGCGGCTTCCGGGACAGTAATGAAAAACTGTTTTTT
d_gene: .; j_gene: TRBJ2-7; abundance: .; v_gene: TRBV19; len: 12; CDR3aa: CASSFKGREQYF; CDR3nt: TGTGCCAGTAGTTTTAAGGGGCGTGAGCAGTACTTC
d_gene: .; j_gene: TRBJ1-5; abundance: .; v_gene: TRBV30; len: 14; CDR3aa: CAWSVSSINQPQHF; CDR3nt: TGTGCCTGGAGTGTAAGTTCGATCAATCAGCCCCAGCATTTT
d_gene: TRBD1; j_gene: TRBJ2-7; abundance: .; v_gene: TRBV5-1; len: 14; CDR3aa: CASSSGTDAYEHYF; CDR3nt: TGTGCCAGCAGCTCCGGGACAGATGCCTACGAGCATTACTTC
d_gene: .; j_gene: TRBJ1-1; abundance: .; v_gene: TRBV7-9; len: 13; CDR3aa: CASSVEGFGEAFF; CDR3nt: TGTGCCAGCAGCGTTGAAGGCTTTGGGGAAGCTTTCTTT
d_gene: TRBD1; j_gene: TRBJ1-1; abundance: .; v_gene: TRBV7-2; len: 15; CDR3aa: CASSFRQTGDTEAFF; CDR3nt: TGTGCCAGCAGCTTCCGGCAGACAGGGGACACTGAAGCTTTCTTT
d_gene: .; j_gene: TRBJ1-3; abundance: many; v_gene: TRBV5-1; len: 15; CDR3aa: CASSLESDRGNTIYF; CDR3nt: TGCGCCAGCAGCTTGGAGTCTGACAGAGGAAACACCATATATTTT
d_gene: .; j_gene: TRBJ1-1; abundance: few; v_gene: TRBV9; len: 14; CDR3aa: CASSADPRNTEAFF; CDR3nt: TGTGCCAGCAGCGCTGACCCAAGGAACACTGAAGCTTTCTTT
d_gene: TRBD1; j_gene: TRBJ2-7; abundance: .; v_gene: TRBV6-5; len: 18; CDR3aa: CASSYSSPGTGFNYEQYF; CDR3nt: TGTGCCAGCAGTTACTCGAGTCCCGGGACAGGGTTTAACTACGAGCAGTACTTC
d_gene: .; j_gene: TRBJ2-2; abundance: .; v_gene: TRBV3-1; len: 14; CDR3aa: CASSRRVENGELFF; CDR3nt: TGTGCCAGCAGCCGACGGGTGGAAAACGGGGAGCTGTTTTTT
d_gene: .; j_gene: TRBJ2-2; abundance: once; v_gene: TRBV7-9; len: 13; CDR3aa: CAAIDPNTGELFF; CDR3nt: TGTGCCGCTATCGACCCTAACACCGGGGAGCTGTTTTTT
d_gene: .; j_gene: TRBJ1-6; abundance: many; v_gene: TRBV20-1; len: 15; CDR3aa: CSASPPAAPDSPLHF; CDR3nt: TGCAGTGCCAGCCCCCCAGCCGCCCCCGATTCACCCCTCCACTTT
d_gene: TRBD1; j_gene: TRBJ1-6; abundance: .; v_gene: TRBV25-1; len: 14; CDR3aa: CASSWTGENSPLHF; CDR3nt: TGTGCCAGCAGTTGGACAGGAGAAAATTCACCCCTCCACTTT
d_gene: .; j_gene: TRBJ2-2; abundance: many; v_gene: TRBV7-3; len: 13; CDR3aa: CASSFRTPGELFF; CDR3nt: TGTGCCAGCAGCTTTCGTACGCCCGGGGAGCTGTTTTTT
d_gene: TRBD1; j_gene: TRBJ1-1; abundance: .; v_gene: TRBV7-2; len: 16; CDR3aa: CASSSTGGPRGTEAFF; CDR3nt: TGTGCCAGCAGTTCCACAGGGGGCCCCCGGGGCACTGAAGCTTTCTTT
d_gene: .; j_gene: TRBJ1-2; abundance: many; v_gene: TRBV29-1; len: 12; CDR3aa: CSANRVSYGYTF; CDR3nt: TGCAGCGCCAACAGGGTTTCGTATGGCTACACCTTC
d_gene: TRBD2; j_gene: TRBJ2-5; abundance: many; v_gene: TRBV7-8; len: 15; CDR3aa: CASSLTPREGETQYF; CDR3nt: TGTGCCAGCAGCTTAACCCCCCGGGAGGGGGAGACCCAGTACTTC
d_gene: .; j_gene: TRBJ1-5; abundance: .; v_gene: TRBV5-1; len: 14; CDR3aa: CASSYSGGSQPRHF; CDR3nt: TGTGCCAGCAGTTACTCCGGGGGAAGTCAGCCCCGGCATTTT
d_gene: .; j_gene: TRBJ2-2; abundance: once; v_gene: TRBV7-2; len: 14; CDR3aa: CASSLMGRTGELFF; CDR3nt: TGTGCCAGCAGCTTAATGGGAAGGACAGGGGAGCTGTTTTTT
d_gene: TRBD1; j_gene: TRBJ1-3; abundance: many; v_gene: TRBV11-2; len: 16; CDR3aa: CASSRGTGLPGNTIYF; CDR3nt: TGTGCCAGCAGTCGTGGGACAGGGCTCCCTGGAAACACCATATATTTT
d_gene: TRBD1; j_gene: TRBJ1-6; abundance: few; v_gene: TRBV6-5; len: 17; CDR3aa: CASSSGGISSYNSPLHF; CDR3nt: TGTGCCAGCAGTTCAGGGGGAATAAGCTCCTATAATTCACCCCTCCACTTT
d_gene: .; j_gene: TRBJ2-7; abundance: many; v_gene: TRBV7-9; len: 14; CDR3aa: CASSLGDRLYEQYF; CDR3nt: TGTGCCAGCAGCTTAGGAGACAGGCTCTACGAGCAGTACTTC
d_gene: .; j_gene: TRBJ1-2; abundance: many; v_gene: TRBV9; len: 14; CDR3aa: CASSVGVGNYGYTF; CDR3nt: TGTGCCAGCAGCGTAGGAGTGGGAAACTATGGCTACACCTTC
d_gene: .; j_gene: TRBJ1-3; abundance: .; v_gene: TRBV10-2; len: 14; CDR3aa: CASSELVTGNTIYF; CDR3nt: TGCGCCAGCAGTGAGTTAGTAACTGGAAACACCATATATTTT
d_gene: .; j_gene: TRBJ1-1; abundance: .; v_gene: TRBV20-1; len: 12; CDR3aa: CSAPTQRFEAFF; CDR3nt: TGCAGTGCTCCTACTCAGAGGTTTGAAGCTTTCTTT
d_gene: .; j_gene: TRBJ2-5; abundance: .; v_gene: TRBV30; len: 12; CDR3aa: CAWSSGQETQYF; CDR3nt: TGTGCCTGGAGTTCCGGCCAAGAGACCCAGTACTTC